The source of this T cell receptor beta chain is a study of blood T cell repertoires in COVID-19. Study summary: The United States, Italy and Spain provided the acute and convalescent COVID-19 samples. The cDNA or gDNA used as material had been derived from T cells, B-cell-depleted T cells, or PBMCs.

Cohorts were determined from participant-reported clinical history. Authors' processing steps: Estimation of nucleated cell counts relied on the amplification of reference gene primers. Sequenced by immunoSEQ multiplex PCR; TCRdb stores in-frame clones only, minus some. V, J and clone size are taken as reported in that table, and D and trimming were inferred from the DNA itself. The sample shows 350,000 or so clones, 87% of them seen only once. Germline V gives CDR1 KGHSH, CDR2 LQKENI. The V end was cut by 3 bases, the J end by 1 base, with 10 bases between. The CDR3 length is 15 residues. This chain links TRBV18 with TRBJ2-1; D might be TRBD2 (5 bases). The receptor's source is a woman aged 25 to 45 who had recovered from COVID-19. The source material was PBMCs or T cells enriched from blood (not recorded which). The CDR3 sequence: CASSPTAGSYNEQFF. The CDR3 nucleotides read TGTGCCAGCTCACCCACCGCGGGTTCCTACAATGAGCAGTTCTTC.